Listed below are T cell receptor beta chains from one sample, sequenced in a study of B cell selection in AIRE deficiency. Some clones are missing from TCRdb's copy, which holds only in-frame ones; the method was immunoSEQ multiplex PCR. This sample has fewer than 30,000 clones, with about 96% found just once. Sequencing used CD4+CD127+ conventional T cells sorted from PBMCs. All receptors derive from a human donor in good health. Each CDR3 is given with its conserved first and last residue. A D gene is named only where the DNA matches it firmly. Size tells how often a clone was seen (once, few, many) or the class of an expanded clone, and some rows leave it out.

-,TRBJ1-2,TRBV9,once,TGTGCCAGCAGCGTAGGGCAGGGTCACTATGGCTACACCTTC,CASSVGQGHYGYTF
-,TRBJ2-7,TRBV7-2,-,TGTGCCAGCAGCTTTTCCCGCGAGCAGTACTTC,CASSFSREQYF
-,TRBJ2-6,TRBV9,-,TGTGCCAGCAGCGTAGTGCCGGTCCTTAGCTCTGGGGCCAACGTCCTGACTTTC,CASSVVPVLSSGANVLTF
-,TRBJ2-3,TRBV9,-,TGTGCCAGCAGCGTTGGAGTAGCTCAAGGGGATACGCAGTATTTT,CASSVGVAQGDTQYF
-,TRBJ2-3,TRBV2,-,TGTGCCAGTGCCCCCACGAGAGTTTCTCTCACAGATACGCAGTATTTT,CASAPTRVSLTDTQYF
TRBD2,TRBJ2-5,TRBV6-1,-,TGTGCCAGCAGTGACCTTGGACTAGCGGGAAGGGAGACCCAGTACTTC,CASSDLGLAGRETQYF
TRBD2,TRBJ2-3,TRBV27,few,TGTGCCAGCAGCCGATCTAGCGGCAGGACAGATACGCAGTATTTT,CASSRSSGRTDTQYF
-,TRBJ2-3,TRBV27,-,TGTGCCAGCAGAAACCTAGGGGCTAGCACAGATACGCAGTATTTT,CASRNLGASTDTQYF
TRBD2,TRBJ2-3,TRBV11-2,-,TGTGCCAGCAGCTTGTTGCGCGGGAGGGCCTCAGATACGCAGTATTTT,CASSLLRGRASDTQYF
TRBD1,TRBJ2-7,TRBV4-3,-,TGCGCCAGCAGCCGGATAGGGACAGTGAGTGTCTACGAGCAGTACTTC,CASSRIGTVSVYEQYF
TRBD2,TRBJ2-1,TRBV27,-,TGTGCCAGCAGTAGACTGTCGGGGGGGAGCTCCTACAATGAGCAGTTCTTC,CASSRLSGGSSYNEQFF
-,TRBJ2-3,TRBV7-2,-,TGTGCCAGCAGCTTTCAGATCACAGATACGCAGTATTTT,CASSFQITDTQYF
TRBD1,TRBJ2-7,TRBV28,-,TGTGCCAGCACAGGAGGACAGGGCTCCTACGAGCAGTACTTC,CASTGGQGSYEQYF
-,TRBJ2-7,TRBV7-2,-,TGTGCCAGCAGCTATCGATACGGAGGCGAGCAGTACTTC,CASSYRYGGEQYF
-,TRBJ2-7,TRBV28,-,TGTGCCAGCAGTTTAAGTCGTTACGAGCAGTACTTC,CASSLSRYEQYF
-,TRBJ2-2,TRBV15,-,TGTGCCACCAGCAGAGTAGACGGCGGGTCCAACACCGGGGAGCTGTTTTTT,CATSRVDGGSNTGELFF
-,TRBJ2-4,TRBV9,-,TGTGCCAGCAGCCCGCGCGGGGGCGTACTCCAAAACATTCAGTACTTC,CASSPRGGVLQNIQYF
-,TRBJ2-2,TRBV7-3,-,TGTGCCAGCAGCTTGGACAGCTTCACCGGGGAGCTGTTTTTT,CASSLDSFTGELFF
-,TRBJ2-3,TRBV7-7,-,TGTGCTAGCAGCTTGATCGGGACAACAGATACGCAGTATTTT,CASSLIGTTDTQYF
-,TRBJ1-1,TRBV19,-,TGTGCCAGTAGCCGAGGGAGGGGCACTGAAGCTTTCTTT,CASSRGRGTEAFF
-,TRBJ1-4,TRBV4-2,once,TGTGCCAGCAGAAGTGTAGGCAGTGAAAAACTGTTTTTT,CASRSVGSEKLFF
-,TRBJ2-5,TRBV5-1,-,TGCGCCAGCAGCTTAATGGGACTCCGAGAGGAGACCCAGTACTTC,CASSLMGLREETQYF
-,TRBJ1-2,TRBV11-3,-,TGTGCCAGCAGCACTCACACAACAGTTTCTAACTATGGCTACACCTTC,CASSTHTTVSNYGYTF
-,TRBJ1-1,TRBV10-1,-,TGCGCCAGCAGTGAGTCGGGTAAGCCGAACACTGAAGCTTTCTTT,CASSESGKPNTEAFF
-,TRBJ2-5,TRBV6-6,-,TGTGCCAGCAGTTACTCGGTGGGGATCCCACAAGAGACCCAGTACTTC,CASSYSVGIPQETQYF
-,TRBJ2-3,TRBV7-9,-,TGTGCCAGCAGCTTGGGGGCGGCCGGCACAGATACGCAGTATTTT,CASSLGAAGTDTQYF
-,TRBJ2-5,TRBV28,-,TGTGCCAGCAGTTTGAGCGGGCAAGAGACCCAGTACTTC,CASSLSGQETQYF
-,TRBJ2-2,TRBV10-3,-,TGTGCCATCAGTGAAATGGGGGCGTGGGACGGGGAGCTGTTTTTT,CAISEMGAWDGELFF
TRBD2,TRBJ2-1,TRBV19,-,TGTGCCAGTAGTATCAGATCGGAGCGACTAGCCCCCTACAATGAGCAGTTCTTC,CASSIRSERLAPYNEQFF
-,TRBJ1-2,TRBV7-3,-,TGTGCCAGCAGCTTAGAGACGTTATCGAAGAACTATGGCTACACCTTC,CASSLETLSKNYGYTF
-,TRBJ1-5,TRBV10-2,-,TGCGCCAGCAGTGAGACCTCCCGCAATCAGCCCCAGCATTTT,CASSETSRNQPQHF
-,TRBJ2-7,TRBV7-6,-,TGTGCCAGCAGCCCGTCTGAGGGCGGGCCCAGACCCTACGAGCAGTACTTC,CASSPSEGGPRPYEQYF
-,TRBJ2-7,TRBV11-2,-,TGTGCCAGCAGCTTAGCCGCCTACGAGCAGTACTTC,CASSLAAYEQYF
-,TRBJ2-1,TRBV7-9,-,TGTGCCAGCAGCTCCCGGACTTCCGGAGATGAGCAGTTCTTC,CASSSRTSGDEQFF
TRBD2,TRBJ2-3,TRBV9,-,TGTGCCAGCAGCGTCGGGGGGTTCCCCTCAGATACGCAGTATTTT,CASSVGGFPSDTQYF
-,TRBJ1-2,TRBV7-9,-,TGTGCCTTAGGGGTGGCGGGGGGCGGCTACACCTTC,CALGVAGGGYTF
-,TRBJ2-2,TRBV28,-,TGTGCCAGCAGTTTCGGGGACCGGAACACCGGGGAGCTGTTTTTT,CASSFGDRNTGELFF
-,TRBJ1-6,TRBV4-1,-,TGCGCCAGCAGCCAAGGGAATAATAATTCACCCCTCCACTTT,CASSQGNNNSPLHF
-,TRBJ1-4,TRBV7-9,-,TGTGCCAGCAGCCATCCTGGACCGGAAAAACTGTTTTTT,CASSHPGPEKLFF
TRBD2,TRBJ2-7,TRBV9,-,TGTGCCAGCAGCGTAGCGGAGGGAGGGCCATACGAGCAGTACTTC,CASSVAEGGPYEQYF
-,TRBJ1-3,TRBV6-1,once,TGTGCCAGCAGTGAACTGGGCTCTGGAAACACCATATATTTT,CASSELGSGNTIYF
TRBD1,TRBJ2-3,TRBV9,few,TGTGCCAGCAGCGTAGCTCCGTCCAGGGGGAAAGGAGATACGCAGTATTTT,CASSVAPSRGKGDTQYF
TRBD2,TRBJ2-7,TRBV4-3,-,TGCGCCAGCAGCCAAGGACTAGCGGGGAACTACGAGCAGTACTTC,CASSQGLAGNYEQYF
-,TRBJ2-2,TRBV9,-,TGTGCCAGCACCCAAGAGGGCGGTGCGAACACCGGGGAGCTGTTTTTT,CASTQEGGANTGELFF
-,TRBJ1-6,TRBV9,-,TGTGCCAGCAGCGTAGGGCAGGGGATGACACCCCTCCACTTT,CASSVGQGMTPLHF